This section outlines one TCR beta chain sequence together with its context. The antigen remains unidentified. Trimming took 4 bases from V and 4 from J; bases not matched to a gene: 6. Germline CDR1 reads WSHSY; CDR2 reads SAAADI. There are 14 residues in the CDR3. These data come from a study of graft-versus-host responses after intestinal transplantation. Whole-study context: Multivisceral, liver-intestinal, or isolated intestinal transplants were received by the recipients. Anti-thymocyte globulin served as induction for all recipients, who then took tacrolimus and steroids for 3 to 4 years.

Some clones are missing from TCRdb's copy, which holds only in-frame ones; the method was immunoSEQ multiplex PCR. The table lists about 19,000 clones, roughly four fifths of them singletons. Study-level points and caveats: Allograft clonal ratios (graft-versus-host to host-versus-graft) were high in patients who had graft-donor T cell macrochimerism. Marrow from the recipient contained GvH clones, some of which had appeared first in ileum or blood.

The input for sequencing was PBMCs, taken 14 days after transplant. This rearrangement joins TRBV10-2 to TRBJ2-7, with 8 bases matching TRBD2. This TCR was sampled from a human patient who received an intestinal transplant, so some T cells may come from the graft donor. The CDR3 sequence: CASSGLAGSYEQYF. The CDR3 nucleotides read TGCGCCAGCAGTGGCTTAGCGGGAAGTTACGAGCAGTACTTC.